These 18 T cell receptor beta chains share one sample of origin, sequenced in a study of Ad26.COV2.S vaccination and SARS-CoV-2 variants. Repertoires were generated with immunoSEQ multiplex PCR, while TCRdb's copy carries only in-frame clones and drops some. The sample carries some 640,000 clones, about 89% recorded once. Treatment in this sample: 15 to 20 received Ad26.COV2.S at low or high dose, single or two shots; about 5 received placebo; per-sample allocation not given. The samples were gathered on day 63 after the first injection of vaccine or placebo. This sample comprised peripheral blood, obtained in a trial of Ad26.COV2.S vaccine versus placebo. The source is a person between 18 and 60 years old who received the Ad26.COV2.S COVID-19 vaccine or a placebo.

The chain has TRBV9 and TRBJ2-7; D unclear. Trimming pared 3 bases from V and 5 bases from J, leaving 24 bases between. From germline, CDR1 is SGDLS and CDR2 YYNGEE. The CDR3 runs 17 residues. The CDR3 loop is CASSAARGGGTRDEQYF. The CDR3 DNA is TGTGCCAGCAGCGCCGCCCGAGGTGGTGGCACCCGGGACGAGCAGTACTTC.

The chain combines TRBV6-5 with TRBJ2-7, with unresolved D. The germline CDR1 and CDR2 sequences are MNHEY and SVGAGI. Trimming took 2 bases from V and 2 from J, leaving 10 bases between them. The CDR3 spans 14 residues. CDR3 coding DNA: TGTGCCAGCAGTTACGGGCCGGGCCCCTACGAGCAGTACTTC. Amino acid sequence: CASSYGPGPYEQYF.

The CDR3 sequence: CATSWGNGRTYEQYF. CDR3 DNA sequence: TGTGCCACCAGTTGGGGGAATGGAAGGACCTACGAGCAGTACTTC. The V and J genes are TRBV24-1 and TRBJ2-7; D tentatively reads TRBD1 or TRBD2 (5 bases each). Trimming pared 6 bases from V and 2 bases from J, leaving 16 bases between. This CDR3 is 15 amino acids long. Per the germline V gene, CDR1 is KGHDR and CDR2 is SFDVKD.

This chain links TRBV7-9 with TRBJ2-1; D is unclear. The germline V gene encodes CDR1 SEHNR and CDR2 FQNEAQ (reference sequence). The V end was cut by 5 bases, the J end by 8 bases, with 10 bases between. The CDR3 runs 12 residues. CDR3 in DNA: TGTGCCAGCAGCCCGCGAACAGATGAGCAGTTCTTC. The encoded protein is CASSPRTDEQFF.

The chain links TRBV10-1 to TRBJ2-7; either TRBD1 or TRBD2 may supply D (5 bases each). Trimming pared 0 bases from V and 0 bases from J, leaving 9 bases between. Germline V gene sequence: CDR1 WNHNN, CDR2 SYGVQD (reference sequence). This CDR3 comprises 15 residues. The CDR3 DNA sequence: TGCGCCAGCAGTGAGTCGTGGGGACCCTCCTACGAGCAGTACTTC. Its translation is CASSESWGPSYEQYF.

The V gene is TRBV5-1, the J gene TRBJ1-1; 8 bases agree with TRBD1. This CDR3 is built from 17 residues. V lost 0 bases and J lost 0; bases outside the gene matches: 7. CDR1 and CDR2 (germline): SGHRS, YFSETQ. The CDR3 bases are TGCGCCAGCAGCTTGGGGCAGGGGGCGAACATGAACACTGAAGCTTTCTTT. Translated, it gives CASSLGQGANMNTEAFF.

This clone was detected only once. The CDR3 reads CASSLADQGAFSEAFF. The CDR3 DNA reads TGTGCCAGCAGCTTAGCAGATCAGGGGGCGTTTTCTGAAGCTTTCTTT. The chain couples TRBV7-9 to TRBJ1-1; 8 bases fit TRBD1. Per germline, CDR1 SEHNR and CDR2 FQNEAQ (reference sequence). After removal of 0 bases from V and 6 bases from J, the junction contained 9 bases not matched to a gene. There are 16 residues in the CDR3.

The V call is TRBV10-2, the J call TRBJ1-1; 11 nucleotides agree with TRBD1. The CDR3 has 13 residues. V dropped 6 bases and J dropped 6; count of bases not matched to a gene: 3. Germline assignment: CDR1 WSHSY and CDR2 SAAADI. The chain's CDR3 is CASRDRGRSEAFF. In DNA form, the CDR3 reads TGCGCCAGCAGGGACAGGGGGCGATCTGAAGCTTTCTTT.

The V call is TRBV6-1, the J call TRBJ1-2; the D gene is possibly TRBD1 (5 bases). The CDR3 consists of 14 residues. CDR1 and CDR2 from the germline V gene are MNHNS and SASEGT. V was pared by 3 bases and J by 7 bases, with 15 bases between. The CDR3 region has the DNA TGTGCCAGCAGTGATGTTCGGGGGGTAGGTGGCTACACCTTC. Its protein product is CASSDVRGVGGYTF.

The chain couples TRBV6-5 to TRBJ2-7; D unresolved. Germline V gene data show CDR1 as MNHEY and CDR2 as SVGAGI. V shed 5 bases and J shed 5 bases, with 7 bases lying between them. The length of the CDR3 is 11 residues. CDR3 bases: TGTGCCAGCAGTATAAGGGACGAGCAGTACTTC. Encoded protein: CASSIRDEQYF.

This chain joins TRBV27 and TRBJ2-2; D might be TRBD2 (6 bases). There are 15 residues in the CDR3. Germline lookup yields CDR1 MNHEY and CDR2 SMNVEV (reference sequence). Trimming cost V 8 bases and J 5 bases, with 18 bases left between them. The CDR3 loop reads CASALLSRGTGELFF. As DNA, the CDR3 is TGTGCCAGCGCCTTATTGTCCCGGGGGACCGGGGAGCTGTTTTTT.

Only one count was recorded for this clone. This chain connects TRBV5-1 to TRBJ1-6; TRBD1 aligns across 7 bases. Germline CDR1 is SGHRS and CDR2 is YFSETQ. CDR3 size: 16 residues. Losses at the gene ends were 0 bases for V and 7 bases for J; bases not matched to a gene: 7. The CDR3 bases are TGCGCCAGCAGCTTGGCCCAGGGGGGGAACAATTCACCCCTCCACTTT. Translated: CASSLAQGGNNSPLHF. Variable domain in full (rest from reference TRBV5-1 and TRBJ1-6): KAGVTQTPRYLIKTRGQQVTLSCSPISGHRSVSWYQQTPGQGLQFLFEYFSETQRNKGNFPGRFSGRQFSNSRSEMNVSTLELGDSALYLCASSLAQGGNNSPLHFGNGTRLTVT.

This clone was seen once. The chain is built from TRBV5-1 and TRBJ2-7, with D maybe TRBD1 (5 bases). CDR1 is SGHRS, CDR2 YFSETQ, per germline. The V end lost 2 bases, the J end lost 2 bases, and 11 bases lay between the germline ends. This CDR3 contains 14 residues. The CDR3 coding sequence is TGCGCCAGCAGCTTTGGGAAGGGGCCCTACGAGCAGTACTTC. Translation gives CASSFGKGPYEQYF.

The rearrangement uses TRBV10-3 and TRBJ2-1; 12 bases agree with TRBD1. The length of the CDR3 is 15 residues. Trimming took 8 bases from V and 6 from J; bases not matched to a gene: 8. The V gene's germline CDR1 is ENHRY and CDR2 SYGVKD. Here the CDR3 DNA reads TGTGCCATCTTTGCGGGACAGGGGGCAGGCAATGAGCAGTTCTTC. Protein product: CAIFAGQGAGNEQFF.

This chain uses TRBV3-1 (or the pseudogene TRBV3-2) with TRBJ2-6, with a possible D match to TRBD2 (5 bases). The CDR3 has 16 amino acids. With 3 bases removed from V and 1 base from J, the gap between germline ends came to 10 bases. The germline CDR1 and CDR2 sequences are LGHDT and YNNKEL (reference sequence). CDR3 amino acids: CASSQLLGSGANVLTF. CDR3 in DNA: TGTGCCAGCAGCCAGTTACTAGGGTCTGGGGCCAACGTCCTGACTTTC.

The chain recombines TRBV24-1 with TRBJ2-1; D is uncertain. Germline V gene data show CDR1 as KGHDR and CDR2 as SFDVKD. This CDR3 is built from 12 residues. Trimming shortened V by 9 bases and J by 0 bases, and 5 bases separated the two germline ends. Here the CDR3 reads CATLTSYNEQFF. CDR3 sequence (DNA): TGTGCCACCCTCACCTCCTACAATGAGCAGTTCTTC.

This chain connects TRBV14 to TRBJ2-5; tentatively, D is TRBD2 (5 bases). The CDR3 extends over 12 amino acids. The V end lost 3 bases, the J end lost 6 bases, and 8 bases lay between the germline ends. Germline V gene lookup returns CDR1 SGHDN and CDR2 FVKESK. CDR3 loop: CASSHVGKTQYF. In DNA, the CDR3 is TGTGCCAGCAGCCATGTCGGGAAGACCCAGTACTTC.

This chain uses TRBV7-2 with TRBJ1-3; no clear D. The CDR3 sequence is 15 residues long. V lost 1 base and J lost 3, with 10 bases in between. Germline V gives CDR1 SGHTA, CDR2 FQGNSA. For the CDR3, the DNA is TGTGCCAGCAGCTTAGGGGCGGGAGGTGGAAACACCATATATTTT. Translation: CASSLGAGGGNTIYF.